The 9 T cell receptor beta chains below all came from one sample that was sequenced in a study of blood T cell repertoires in COVID-19. Repertoires were generated with immunoSEQ multiplex PCR, while TCRdb's copy carries only in-frame clones and drops some. The sample includes about 190,000 clones, around 80% seen only once; the top ten take about 3%. Sequencing was carried out using peripheral blood. These receptor sequences come from a woman aged 80 or older with active or convalescent COVID-19.

This chain uses TRBV6-5 with TRBJ1-2; 7 positions match TRBD1. The trim removed 7 bases at V and 7 bases at J, leaving 6 bases unmatched. The CDR3 has 12 residues. The germline V gene encodes CDR1 MNHEY and CDR2 SVGAGI. The CDR3 loop reads CASTDRARGYTF. CDR3 coding DNA: TGTGCCAGCACAGACAGGGCTCGTGGCTACACCTTC.

The table lists this clone with a few counts. V gene TRBV5-1 combines with J gene TRBJ2-1, with no clear D. V lost 0 bases and J 7 bases, leaving 8 bases between the germline ends. Looked up from germline, CDR1 is SGHRS and CDR2 is YFSETQ. The CDR3 length is 13 residues. As DNA, the CDR3 is TGCGCCAGCAGCTTGGGCCCCCGGAATGAGCAGTTCTTC. Its protein product is CASSLGPRNEQFF.

The CDR3 region is CASSSRTGRETEAFF. In nucleotides, the CDR3 is TGTGCCAGCAGCTCACGGACAGGGAGAGAAACTGAAGCTTTCTTT. This sequence joins TRBV7-9 and TRBJ1-1, with TRBD1 matching 8 bases. The CDR3 runs to 15 residues. V was pared by 4 bases and J by 5 bases, with 9 bases of the junction left unmatched. The germline V gene encodes CDR1 SEHNR and CDR2 FQNEAQ (reference sequence).

V gene TRBV18 combines with J gene TRBJ1-3; perhaps TRBD1 as D (5 bases). Trimming left V 3 bases short and J 2 bases short, with 8 bases between. CDR3 size: 14 residues. Germline V CDR1 and CDR2: KGHSH, LQKENI. The CDR3 sequence is CASSPEGAGNTIYF. CDR3 coding DNA: TGTGCCAGCTCACCGGAAGGGGCTGGAAACACCATATATTTT.

This sequence joins TRBV6-1 and TRBJ1-5, with D maybe TRBD1 (5 bases). The germline V gene encodes CDR1 MNHNS and CDR2 SASEGT. V was clipped by 1 base and J by 6 bases, with 7 bases between them. The CDR3 covers 13 residues. CDR3 bases: TGTGCCAGCAGTGAAGGGGGGGTTCAGCCCCAGCATTTT. Its translation: CASSEGGVQPQHF.

This CDR3 reads CASSRWEGGDEQYF. The CDR3 DNA follows: TGTGCCAGCAGCCGATGGGAAGGGGGGGACGAGCAGTACTTC. The chain carries TRBV7-9 and TRBJ2-7, with D perhaps TRBD2 (7 bases). The CDR3 consists of 14 residues. Germline V CDR1 and CDR2: SEHNR, FQNEAQ (reference sequence). Trimming pared 5 bases from V and 5 bases from J, leaving 16 bases between.

This clone was detected once. The genes are TRBV7-2 and TRBJ1-6, with D perhaps TRBD1 (6 bases). Between the trimmed V and J ends, which lost 5 bases and 9 bases, there was a span of 14 bases. The germline V gene has CDR1 SGHTA and CDR2 FQGNSA. CDR3 length: 14 amino acids. The chain's CDR3 is CASSLTGSSSPLHF. DNA for the CDR3: TGTGCCAGCAGCCTTACAGGGAGCAGTTCACCCCTCCACTTT. Full variable domain (outside the CDR3, taken from reference TRBV7-2 and TRBJ1-6): GAGVSQSPSNKVTEKGKDVELRCDPISGHTALYWYRQSLGQGLEFLIYFQGNSAPDKSGLPSDRFSAERTGGSVSTLTIQRTQQEDSAVYLCASSLTGSSSPLHFGNGTRLTVT.

The chain has TRBV15 and TRBJ2-1, with 7 bases lining up with TRBD1. CDR3 length equals 14 residues. The V gene's germline CDR1 is LNHNV and CDR2 YYDKDF (reference sequence). V lost 2 bases and J lost 4; bases outside the gene matches: 2. Written as DNA, the CDR3 is TGTGCCACCAGCAGAACGACAGGGTACAATGAGCAGTTCTTC. This codes for CATSRTTGYNEQFF.

V is TRBV19 and J is TRBJ2-4; 8 bases are a match to TRBD1. The CDR3 is 16 residues long. Germline trimming cut 5 bases from V and 0 bases from J; bases unmatched to any gene: 6. Germline CDR1 is LNHDA and CDR2 is SQIVND (reference sequence). CDR3 sequence: CASSPGTGLAKNIQYF. The DNA for the CDR3 is TGTGCCAGTAGTCCTGGGACAGGATTAGCCAAAAACATTCAGTACTTC. The complete variable domain, with remaining parts taken from reference TRBV19 and TRBJ2-4, reads DGGITQSPKYLFRKEGQNVTLSCEQNLNHDAMYWYRQDPGQGLRLIYYSQIVNDFQKGDIAEGYSVSREKKESFPLTVTSAQKNPTAFYLCASSPGTGLAKNIQYFGAGTRLSVL.